This T cell receptor beta chain was identified during a study of CXCR3-negative and CXCR3-positive naive CD8 T cells. On the study more broadly: Summed over all libraries, TRB reads came to around 140 million, with about 1.5 +/- 0.3 million per library.

A CD45RO-CCR7+CD27+CD95- profile was what naive CD8+ T cells displayed. Of note for this clonotype: Antigen specificity is unknown.

TRB cDNA libraries were made by UMI-labeled 5' RACE. Each CDR3 protein gets one entry in TCRdb, which reprocessed the 5' RACE reads and gives no DNA. This repertoire includes some 150,000 distinct CDR3 sequences. Study findings and constraints: Across naive subsets, surface CD5 expression was comparable, and TCR strength was inferred from properties of the TRB CDR3. Naive subsets were similarly diverse, while memory CD8+ repertoires were much less diverse. Compared with CXCR3-negative naive cells, CXCR3-positive naive cells showed more hydrophobic TRB CDR3s.

The TCR was taken from a human donor in good health. Some clones in this sample may be carry-over from other donors' samples. The material sequenced was naive CXCR3+ CD8+ T cells from blood. Subset reported: CD45RO-CCR7+CD27+CD95- naive CD8+ T cells expressing CXCR3 (TNR3+).

The CDR3 here is CASSLALGSNYGYTF. The rearrangement links TRBV5-4 to TRBJ1-2. The CDR3 length is 15 residues. Per the germline V gene, CDR1 is SGHNT and CDR2 is YYREEE (reference sequence).